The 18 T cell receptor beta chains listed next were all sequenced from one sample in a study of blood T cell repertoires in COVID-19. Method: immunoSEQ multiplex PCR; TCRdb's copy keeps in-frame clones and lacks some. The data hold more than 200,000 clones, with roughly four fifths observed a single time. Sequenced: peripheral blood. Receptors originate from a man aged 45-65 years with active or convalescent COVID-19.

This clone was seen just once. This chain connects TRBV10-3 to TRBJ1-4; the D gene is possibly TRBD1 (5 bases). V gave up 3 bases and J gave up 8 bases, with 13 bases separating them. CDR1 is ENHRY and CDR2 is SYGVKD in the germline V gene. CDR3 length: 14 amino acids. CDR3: CAISDQGGAEKLFF. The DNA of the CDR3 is TGTGCCATCAGTGATCAAGGAGGGGCCGAAAAACTGTTTTTT.

The CDR3 sequence is CSASKGRGFTQYF. The CDR3, as DNA: TGCAGTGCTAGTAAGGGCAGGGGGTTCACTCAGTACTTC. The gene calls are TRBV20-1 and TRBJ2-4; 7 nucleotides match TRBD1. Germline V gene data show CDR1 as DFQATT and CDR2 as SNEGSKA (reference sequence). The CDR3 has 13 residues. Losses at the gene ends were 3 bases for V and 12 bases for J; bases not matched to a gene: 11.

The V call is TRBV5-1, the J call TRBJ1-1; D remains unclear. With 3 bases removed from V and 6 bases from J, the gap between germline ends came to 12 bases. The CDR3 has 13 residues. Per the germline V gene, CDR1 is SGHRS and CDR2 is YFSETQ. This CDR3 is CASSSGVLAEAFF. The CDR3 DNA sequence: TGCGCCAGCAGCTCCGGGGTGTTGGCTGAAGCTTTCTTT.

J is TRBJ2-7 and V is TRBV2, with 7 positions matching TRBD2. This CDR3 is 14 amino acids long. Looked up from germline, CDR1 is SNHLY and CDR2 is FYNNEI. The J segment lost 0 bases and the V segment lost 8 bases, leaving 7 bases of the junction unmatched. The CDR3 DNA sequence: TGTGCCAGCCGGAGGGGACTAAACTCCTACGAGCAGTACTTC. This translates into CASRRGLNSYEQYF.

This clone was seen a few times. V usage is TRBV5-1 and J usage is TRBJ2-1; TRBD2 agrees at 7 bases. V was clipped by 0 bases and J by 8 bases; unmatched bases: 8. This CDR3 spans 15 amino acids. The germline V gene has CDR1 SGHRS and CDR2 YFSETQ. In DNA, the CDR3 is TGCGCCAGCAGCTTGGATACGGGGGGAATTGATGAGCAGTTCTTC. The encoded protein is CASSLDTGGIDEQFF.

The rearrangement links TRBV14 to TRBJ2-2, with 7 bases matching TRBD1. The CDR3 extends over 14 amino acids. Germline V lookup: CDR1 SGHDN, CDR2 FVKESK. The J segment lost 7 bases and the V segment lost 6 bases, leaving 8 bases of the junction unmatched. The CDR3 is CASSRNRGSGELFF. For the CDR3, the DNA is TGTGCCAGCAGTCGTAACAGGGGAAGCGGGGAGCTGTTTTTT.

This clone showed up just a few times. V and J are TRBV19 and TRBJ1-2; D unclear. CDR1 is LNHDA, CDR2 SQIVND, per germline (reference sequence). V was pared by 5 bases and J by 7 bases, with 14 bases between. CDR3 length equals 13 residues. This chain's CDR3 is CASSPWEESGYTF. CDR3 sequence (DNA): TGTGCCAGTAGTCCATGGGAGGAGAGTGGCTACACCTTC.

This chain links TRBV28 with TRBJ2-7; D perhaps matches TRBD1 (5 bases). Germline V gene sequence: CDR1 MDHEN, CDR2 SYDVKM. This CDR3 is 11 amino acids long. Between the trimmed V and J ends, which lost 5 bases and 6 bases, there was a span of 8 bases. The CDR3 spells CASSPQGEQYF. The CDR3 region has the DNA TGTGCCAGCAGTCCCCAGGGCGAGCAGTACTTC.

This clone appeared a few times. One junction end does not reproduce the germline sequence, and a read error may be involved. CDR3 sequence: CASNPGGGGANLF. The CDR3 DNA sequence: TGTGCCAGCAACCCCGGAGGCGGGGGGGCCAATCTCTTC. V gene TRBV12-3 or TRBV12-4 combines with J gene TRBJ2-1; 9 bases are a match to TRBD2. The CDR3 sequence is 13 residues long.

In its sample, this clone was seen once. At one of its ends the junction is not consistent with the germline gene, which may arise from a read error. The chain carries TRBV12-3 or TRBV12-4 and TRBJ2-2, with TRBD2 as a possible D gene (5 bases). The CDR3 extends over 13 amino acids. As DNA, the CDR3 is TGTGCCAGCACTTTACGGGGTGACGGGGAGCTGTTTTTT. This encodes CASTLRGDGELFF.

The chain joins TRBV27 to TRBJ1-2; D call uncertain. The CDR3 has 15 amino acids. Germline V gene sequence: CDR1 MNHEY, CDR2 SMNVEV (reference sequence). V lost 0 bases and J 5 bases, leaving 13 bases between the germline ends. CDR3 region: CASSLSAGVLYGYTF. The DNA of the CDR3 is TGTGCCAGCAGTTTATCAGCAGGCGTCCTATATGGCTACACCTTC.

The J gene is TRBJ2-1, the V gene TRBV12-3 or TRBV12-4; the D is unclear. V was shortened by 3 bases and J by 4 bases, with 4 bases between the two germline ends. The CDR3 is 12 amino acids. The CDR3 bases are TGTGCCAGCAGTTTCCCGTACAATGAGCAGTTCTTC. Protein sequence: CASSFPYNEQFF.

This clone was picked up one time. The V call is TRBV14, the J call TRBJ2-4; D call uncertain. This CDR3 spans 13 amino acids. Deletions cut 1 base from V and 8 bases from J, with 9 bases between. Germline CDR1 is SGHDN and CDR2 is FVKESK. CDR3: CASSQVNRDIQYF. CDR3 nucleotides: TGTGCCAGCAGCCAAGTGAACCGAGACATTCAGTACTTC.

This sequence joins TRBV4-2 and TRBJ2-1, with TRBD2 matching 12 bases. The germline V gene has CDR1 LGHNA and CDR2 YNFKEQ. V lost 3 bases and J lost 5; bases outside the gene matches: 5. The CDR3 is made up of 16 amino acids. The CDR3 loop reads CASSHFASGGDNEQFF. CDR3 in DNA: TGTGCCAGCAGCCATTTTGCTAGCGGGGGGGACAATGAGCAGTTCTTC.

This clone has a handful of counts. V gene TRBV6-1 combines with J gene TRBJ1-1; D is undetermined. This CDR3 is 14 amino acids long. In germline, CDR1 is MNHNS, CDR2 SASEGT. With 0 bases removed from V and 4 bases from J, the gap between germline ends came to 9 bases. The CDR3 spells CASSEAIGFTEAFF. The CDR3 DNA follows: TGTGCCAGCAGTGAAGCGATCGGGTTCACTGAAGCTTTCTTT.

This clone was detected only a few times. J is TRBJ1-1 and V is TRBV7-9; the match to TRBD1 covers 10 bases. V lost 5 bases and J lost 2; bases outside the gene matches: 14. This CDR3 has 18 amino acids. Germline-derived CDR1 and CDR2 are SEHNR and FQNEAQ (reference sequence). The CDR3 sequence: CASSRAGTGVGRNTEAFF. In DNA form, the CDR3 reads TGTGCCAGCAGCCGAGCCGGGACAGGGGTTGGAAGAAACACTGAAGCTTTCTTT.

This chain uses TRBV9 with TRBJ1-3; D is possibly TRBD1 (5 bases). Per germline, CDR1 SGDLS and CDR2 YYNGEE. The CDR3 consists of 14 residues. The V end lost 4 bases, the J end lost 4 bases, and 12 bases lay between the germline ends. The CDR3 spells CASSPGEGGNTIYF. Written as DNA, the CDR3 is TGTGCCAGCAGCCCGGGGGAGGGCGGAAACACCATATATTTT.

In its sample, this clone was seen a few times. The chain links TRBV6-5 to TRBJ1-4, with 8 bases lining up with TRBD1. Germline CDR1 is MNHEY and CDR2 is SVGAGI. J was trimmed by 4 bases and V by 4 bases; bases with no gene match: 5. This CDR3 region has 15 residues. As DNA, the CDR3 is TGTGCCAGCAGTTGGAGGGGACAGGTTAATGAAAAACTGTTTTTT. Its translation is CASSWRGQVNEKLFF.